A selection of T cell receptor beta chains follows, all from one sample in a study of blood T cell repertoires in COVID-19. Using immunoSEQ multiplex PCR, the repertoire was profiled, and TCRdb retains in-frame clones only, with some absent. The sample has approximately 350,000 clones; 85% to 90% are singletons. Material: PBMCs or T cells enriched from blood (not recorded which). The receptors were sampled from a man in his late teens or twenties who had recovered from COVID-19. Both conserved end residues are trimmed from each CDR3. A D gene is named only where the DNA matches it firmly.

V gene	J gene	CDR3 length	D gene	CDR3 protein
TRBV5-1	TRBJ1-2	9	-	ASNNNYGYT
TRBV11-3	TRBJ2-2	13	TRBD1	ASSLGQGMAGELF
TRBV5-6	TRBJ1-2	14	-	ASSLILAGNDYGYT
TRBV3-1/TRBV3-2	TRBJ1-2	15	TRBD1	ASSSFDRGRPFYGYT
TRBV9	TRBJ2-6	14	-	ASSPGIGAGANVLT
TRBV2	TRBJ2-2	12	-	ASSLGLEGGELF
TRBV24-1	TRBJ2-2	14	TRBD2	ATSDRTSGGAGELF
TRBV5-1	TRBJ1-3	12	-	ASSVGVPGNTIY
TRBV5-4	TRBJ2-4	13	-	ASSARVGPLNIQY
TRBV18	TRBJ1-2	14	-	ASSPNLPGANYGYT
TRBV6-5	TRBJ1-1	10	-	ASRGQHTEAF
TRBV6-2/TRBV6-3	TRBJ1-4	15	TRBD1	ASSFRNTGQTNEKLF
TRBV28	TRBJ1-6	12	-	ASVVAGKASPLH
TRBV28	TRBJ2-2	17	TRBD2	ASSLPLGKRGGSTGELF
TRBV10-3	TRBJ2-1	12	-	AISVAGKLNEQF
TRBV6-5	TRBJ1-2	11	-	ASTRRVVHGYT
TRBV19	TRBJ2-3	12	TRBD1	ASSRSGGPDTQY
TRBV10-3	TRBJ2-7	11	TRBD2	AIGGSGAGEQY
TRBV10-3	TRBJ1-3	15	-	AISERGQQSSGNTIY
TRBV5-1	TRBJ2-5	12	TRBD2	ASFSGGEGETQY
TRBV5-6	TRBJ2-7	12	-	ASSSRGTSYEQY
TRBV5-6	TRBJ1-3	14	TRBD1	ASSLVGGQARNTIY
TRBV6-6	TRBJ2-3	15	TRBD2	ASSRRGSSGFSDTQY